Described below is a single TCR beta chain sequence and its context. The CDR3 totals 12 residues. Looked up from germline, CDR1 is GTSNPN and CDR2 is SVGIG (reference sequence). V was pared by 4 bases and J by 7 bases, with 14 bases between. This record comes from a study of cytomegalovirus exposure and HLA in healthy donors. Use of 60 Vbeta and 13 Jbeta primers characterized the PCR. Produced via immunoSEQ multiplex PCR; TCRdb's table is partial and in-frame only. The sample table sets out some 75,000 clones. This TCR was recovered from a man aged 40-55 years in good health and CMV-seronegative. The chain employs TRBV30 and TRBJ2-7; D gene uncertain. The specimen sequenced was PBMCs. The CDR3 bases are TGTGCCTGGACTCAAGCCGGTCCAGAGCAGTACTTC. Translated, it gives CAWTQAGPEQYF.